A selection of T cell receptor beta chains follows, all from one sample in a study of T cells after yellow fever vaccination. TCRdb used MiXCR to reprocess the 5' RACE reads, holding one entry per CDR3 protein. This sample has 150,000 to 200,000 distinct CDR3 sequences; 7% to 10% occur once, and the top ten carry 35% to 40%. The sequenced sample was CD8+ T cells sorted from PBMCs, obtained 45 days after the yellow fever booster vaccination. The receptors stem from a young man who received the YFV17D yellow fever vaccine. The CDR3 runs from the conserved cysteine through the conserved F or W. D genes are given only for firm matches. Some rows mark clone size as missing; the rest say once, few, many or name a class of expanded clone.

d_gene | j_gene | abundance | v_gene | CDR3aa | CDR3nt
- | TRBJ2-5 | - | TRBV4-3 | CASSQEVRRGSLETQYF | TGCGCCAGCAGCCAAGAAGTGAGGCGGGGATCTTTGGAGACCCAGTACTTC
TRBD1 | TRBJ1-1 | - | TRBV12-3/TRBV12-4 | CASSQDRGRLYTEAFF | TGTGCCAGCAGCCAGGACAGGGGGCGTTTATACACTGAAGCTTTCTTT
TRBD1 | TRBJ1-4 | - | TRBV5-1 | CASSLAGTGSTNEKLFF | TGCGCCAGCAGCTTGGCCGGGACAGGGTCAACTAATGAAAAACTGTTTTTT
- | TRBJ2-7 | - | TRBV19 | CASSIGTGSSYEQYF | TGTGCCAGTAGTATCGGGACGGGAAGCTCCTACGAGCAGTACTTC
- | TRBJ2-1 | - | TRBV7-9 | CASSLDARGLF | TGTGCCAGCAGTTTGGACGCCCGGGGGCTCTTC
TRBD1 | TRBJ1-5 | few | TRBV4-3 | CASSLPGGTGGNQPQHF | TGCGCCAGCAGCCTCCCTGGGGGGACAGGGGGCAATCAGCCCCAGCATTTT
- | TRBJ1-1 | - | TRBV2 | CASSVVRGVGMNTEAFF | TGTGCCAGCAGTGTGGTCAGGGGAGTGGGCATGAACACTGAAGCTTTCTTT
- | TRBJ1-1 | - | TRBV5-1 | CASSLGWTSWGRRSGNTEAFF | TGCGCCAGCAGCTTGGGGTGGACCTCGTGGGGGCGCAGGAGCGGAAACACTGAAGCTTTCTTT
- | TRBJ2-1 | many | TRBV18 | CASSPPLRTDNEQFF | TGTGCCAGCTCACCACCTCTCCGGACAGACAATGAGCAGTTCTTC
TRBD2 | TRBJ2-5 | - | TRBV7-9 | CASSLRGDWQETQYF | TGTGCCAGCAGCTTGCGGGGGGATTGGCAAGAGACCCAGTACTTC
TRBD1 | TRBJ1-2 | few | TRBV6-5 | CASSYSLDRFRYGYTF | TGTGCCAGCAGTTACTCTTTGGACAGGTTCCGCTATGGCTACACCTTC
- | TRBJ2-1 | few | TRBV7-8 | CASRLRGTGNNEQFF | TGTGCCAGCAGACTAAGGGGGACTGGAAACAATGAGCAGTTCTTC
- | TRBJ1-1 | few | TRBV5-1 | CASSLATVMNTEAFF | TGCGCCAGCAGCTTGGCGACAGTTATGAACACTGAAGCTTTCTTT
TRBD1 | TRBJ1-1 | - | TRBV6-2/TRBV6-3 | CASRGQGLISEAFF | TGTGCCAGCAGGGGACAGGGACTAATCTCTGAAGCTTTCTTT
- | TRBJ2-5 | few | TRBV28 | CASSGGPQEETQYF | TGTGCCAGCAGTGGTGGTCCACAGGAAGAGACCCAGTACTTC
TRBD2 | TRBJ2-1 | - | TRBV5-5 | CASSLGGTRVF | TGTGCCAGCAGCTTGGGCGGGACTAGGGTCTTC
- | TRBJ1-1 | - | TRBV27 | CASSLSIGLGLRTEAFF | TGTGCCAGCAGTTTATCAATTGGATTGGGGCTTCGGACTGAAGCTTTCTTT
- | TRBJ2-5 | many | TRBV4-1 | CASSHRGIRETQYF | TGCGCCAGCAGCCATAGGGGGATTCGGGAGACCCAGTACTTC
- | TRBJ2-7 | few | TRBV6-5 | CASRARDNAYEQYF | TGTGCCAGCAGGGCACGGGACAACGCCTACGAGCAGTACTTC
- | TRBJ1-5 | - | TRBV20-1 | CSARTGHWNQPQHF | TGCAGTGCCCGGACGGGACATTGGAATCAGCCCCAGCATTTT
- | TRBJ1-5 | few | TRBV7-8 | CASSPGPLGNQPQHF | TGTGCCAGCAGCCCGGGACCTCTGGGCAATCAGCCCCAGCATTTT
- | TRBJ1-1 | few | TRBV6-6 | CATQSTEAFF | TGTGCCACGCAGAGTACTGAAGCTTTCTTT
- | TRBJ2-4 | many | TRBV29-1 | CSVVGGPRIQYF | TGCAGCGTTGTGGGGGGCCCCCGGATTCAGTACTTC
TRBD1 | TRBJ2-1 | few | TRBV4-1 | CASSQPLQGKDEQFF | TGCGCCAGCAGCCAACCCTTACAGGGGAAGGATGAGCAGTTCTTC
- | TRBJ1-1 | few | TRBV9 | CASTSTGEWDTEAFF | TGTGCCAGCACCTCAACGGGAGAGTGGGACACTGAAGCTTTCTTT
- | TRBJ2-5 | few | TRBV29-1 | CSVVDRGGGETQYF | TGCAGCGTCGTCGACAGGGGAGGGGGGGAGACCCAGTACTTC
TRBD1 | TRBJ2-1 | few | TRBV11-3 | CASSLVGTGDEQFF | TGTGCCAGCAGCTTAGTCGGGACAGGGGATGAGCAGTTCTTC